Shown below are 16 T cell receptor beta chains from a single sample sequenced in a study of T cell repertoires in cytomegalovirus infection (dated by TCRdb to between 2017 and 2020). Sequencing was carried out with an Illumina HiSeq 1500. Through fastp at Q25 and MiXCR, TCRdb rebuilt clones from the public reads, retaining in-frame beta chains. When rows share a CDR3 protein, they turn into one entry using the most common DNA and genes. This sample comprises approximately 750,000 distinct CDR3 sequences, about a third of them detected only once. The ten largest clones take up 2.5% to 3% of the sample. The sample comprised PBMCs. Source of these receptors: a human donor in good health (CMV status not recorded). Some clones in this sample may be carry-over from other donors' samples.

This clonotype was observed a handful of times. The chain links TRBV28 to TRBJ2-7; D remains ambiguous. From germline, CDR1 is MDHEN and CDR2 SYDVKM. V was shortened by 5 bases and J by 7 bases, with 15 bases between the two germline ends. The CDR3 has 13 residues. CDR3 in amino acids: CASSPYPPKEQYF. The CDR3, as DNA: TGTGCCAGCAGTCCCTATCCCCCTAAAGAGCAGTACTTC.

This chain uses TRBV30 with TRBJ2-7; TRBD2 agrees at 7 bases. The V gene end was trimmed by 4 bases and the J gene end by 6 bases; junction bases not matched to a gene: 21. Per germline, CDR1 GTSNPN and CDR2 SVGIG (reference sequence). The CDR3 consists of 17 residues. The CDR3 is CAWKGAPGWQGGREQYF. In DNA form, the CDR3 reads TGTGCCTGGAAAGGAGCTCCCGGATGGCAGGGAGGGCGCGAGCAGTACTTC.

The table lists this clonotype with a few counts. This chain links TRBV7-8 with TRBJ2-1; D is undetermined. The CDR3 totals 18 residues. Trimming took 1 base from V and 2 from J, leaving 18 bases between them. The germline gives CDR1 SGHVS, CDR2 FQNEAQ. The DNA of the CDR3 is TGTGCCAGCAGCTTAGGGATGGCGCGGCAGGTCGCCTACAATGAGCAGTTCTTC. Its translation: CASSLGMARQVAYNEQFF.

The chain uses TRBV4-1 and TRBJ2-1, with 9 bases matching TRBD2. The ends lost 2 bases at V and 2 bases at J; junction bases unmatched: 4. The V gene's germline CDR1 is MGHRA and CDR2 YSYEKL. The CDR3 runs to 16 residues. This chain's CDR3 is CASSQLAGVPYNEQFF. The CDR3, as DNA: TGCGCCAGCAGCCAATTAGCGGGAGTCCCCTACAATGAGCAGTTCTTC.

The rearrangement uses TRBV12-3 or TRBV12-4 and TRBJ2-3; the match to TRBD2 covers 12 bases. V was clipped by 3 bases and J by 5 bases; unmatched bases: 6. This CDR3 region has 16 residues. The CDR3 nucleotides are TGTGCCAGCAGTTTCATCGTGACTAGCGGGGGAGATACGCAGTATTTT. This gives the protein CASSFIVTSGGDTQYF.

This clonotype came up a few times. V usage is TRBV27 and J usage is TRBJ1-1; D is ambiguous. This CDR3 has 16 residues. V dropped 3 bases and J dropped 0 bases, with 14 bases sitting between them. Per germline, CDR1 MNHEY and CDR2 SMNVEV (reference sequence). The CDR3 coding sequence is TGTGCCAGCAGTTTCGGTTCCTACCGGATGAACACTGAAGCTTTCTTT. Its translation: CASSFGSYRMNTEAFF.

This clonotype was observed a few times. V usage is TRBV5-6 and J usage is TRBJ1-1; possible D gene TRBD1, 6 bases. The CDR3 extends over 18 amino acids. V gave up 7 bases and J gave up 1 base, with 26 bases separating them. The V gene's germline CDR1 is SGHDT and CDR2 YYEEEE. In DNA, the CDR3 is TGTGCCAGCCGACCTTACAAGCGCGGGGGGCTCGAGAACACTGAAGCTTTCTTT. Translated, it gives CASRPYKRGGLENTEAFF.

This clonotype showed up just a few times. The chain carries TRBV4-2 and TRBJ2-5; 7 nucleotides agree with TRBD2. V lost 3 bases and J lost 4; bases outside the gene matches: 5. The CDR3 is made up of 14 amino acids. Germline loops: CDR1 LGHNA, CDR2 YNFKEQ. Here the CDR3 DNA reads TGTGCCAGCAGCCAGCTAGGGGAGGGAGAGACCCAGTACTTC. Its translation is CASSQLGEGETQYF.

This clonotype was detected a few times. The CDR3 DNA reads as TGTGCCAGCAGTTTATTGGGGTCGGTACAGGGGGCGAGGGGCTACACCTTC. Translating gives CASSLLGSVQGARGYTF. The V call is TRBV28, the J call TRBJ1-2, with 9 bases matching TRBD1. CDR1 and CDR2 from the germline V gene are MDHEN and SYDVKM. Unmatched junction bases numbered 14, after V lost 1 base and J lost 8 bases. This CDR3 has 17 residues.

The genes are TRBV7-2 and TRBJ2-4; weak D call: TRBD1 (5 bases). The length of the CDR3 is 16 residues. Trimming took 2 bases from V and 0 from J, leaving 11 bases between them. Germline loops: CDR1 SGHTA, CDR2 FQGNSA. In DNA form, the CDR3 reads TGTGCCAGCAGCTTAAACCCGACAGTAGCCAAAAACATTCAGTACTTC. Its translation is CASSLNPTVAKNIQYF. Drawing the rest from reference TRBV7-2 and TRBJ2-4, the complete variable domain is GAGVSQSPSNKVTEKGKDVELRCDPISGHTALYWYRQSLGQGLEFLIYFQGNSAPDKSGLPSDRFSAERTGGSVSTLTIQRTQQEDSAVYLCASSLNPTVAKNIQYFGAGTRLSVL.

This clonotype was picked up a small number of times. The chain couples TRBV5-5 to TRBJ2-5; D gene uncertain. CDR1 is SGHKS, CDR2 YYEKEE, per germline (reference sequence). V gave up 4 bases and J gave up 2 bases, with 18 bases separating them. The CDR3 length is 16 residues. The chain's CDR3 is CASSTSHNSEQETQYF. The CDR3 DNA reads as TGTGCCAGCAGCACTTCACATAACAGCGAACAAGAGACCCAGTACTTC.

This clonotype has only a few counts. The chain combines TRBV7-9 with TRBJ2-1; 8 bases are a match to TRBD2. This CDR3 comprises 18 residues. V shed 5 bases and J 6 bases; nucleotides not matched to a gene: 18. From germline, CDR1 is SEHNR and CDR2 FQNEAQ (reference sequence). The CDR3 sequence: CASSTYSIAGRGRNEQFF. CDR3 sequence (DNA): TGTGCCAGCAGCACATACTCCATAGCGGGAAGGGGCCGCAATGAGCAGTTCTTC.

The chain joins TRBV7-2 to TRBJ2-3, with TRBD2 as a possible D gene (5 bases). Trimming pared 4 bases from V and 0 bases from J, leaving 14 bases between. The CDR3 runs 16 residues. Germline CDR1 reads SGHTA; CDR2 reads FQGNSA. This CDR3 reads CASSSASPSSTDTQYF. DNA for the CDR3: TGTGCCAGCAGCTCTGCTAGCCCTTCTAGCACAGATACGCAGTATTTT.

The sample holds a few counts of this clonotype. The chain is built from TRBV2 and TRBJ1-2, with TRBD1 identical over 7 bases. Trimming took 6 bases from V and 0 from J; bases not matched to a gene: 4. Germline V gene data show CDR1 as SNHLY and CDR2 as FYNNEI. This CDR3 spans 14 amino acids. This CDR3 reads CASRGQRANYGYTF. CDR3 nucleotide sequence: TGTGCCAGCAGGGGACAGCGAGCTAACTATGGCTACACCTTC.

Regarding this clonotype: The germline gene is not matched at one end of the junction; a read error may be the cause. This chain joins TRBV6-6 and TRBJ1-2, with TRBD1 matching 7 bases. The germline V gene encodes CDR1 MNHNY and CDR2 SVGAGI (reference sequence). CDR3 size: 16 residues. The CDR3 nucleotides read TGTGCCAGCAGTTACTCAGAGACAGGGAAGAACTATGGCTACACATTC. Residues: CASSYSETGKNYGYTF.

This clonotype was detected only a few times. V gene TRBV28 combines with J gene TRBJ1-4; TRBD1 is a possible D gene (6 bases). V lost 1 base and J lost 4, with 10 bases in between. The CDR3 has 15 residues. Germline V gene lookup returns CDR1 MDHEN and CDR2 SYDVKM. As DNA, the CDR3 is TGTGCCAGCAGTTTATTTCGACAGGTTAATGAAAAACTGTTTTTT. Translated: CASSLFRQVNEKLFF.